This T cell receptor (beta chain) is from a study of T-cell reconstitution after alpha-beta-depleted transplantation in children. Unique molecular identifiers were incorporated when the TCRbeta library was constructed. TCRdb re-called the PCR reads through MiXCR, storing one row per CDR3 protein. The repertoire consists of a few hundred thousand distinct CDR3 sequences, with 25% to 30% occurring once and the leading ten covering approximately 39%. General study points: T-cell counts and diversity at one year post-transplant came mainly from newly produced T cells.

A few counts support this clonotype. Its antigen is unknown. The CDR3 totals 13 residues. Trimming pared 2 bases from V and 5 bases from J, leaving 7 bases between. The genes are TRBV12-3 or TRBV12-4 and TRBJ2-1; D call uncertain. The clonotype comes from a boy under three years old with Wiskott-Aldrich syndrome, due to receive a stem cell transplant. The sequences come from PBMCs, collected before TCRalphabeta/CD19-depleted stem cell transplant. This chain's CDR3 is CASSLIHDNEQFF. Written as DNA, the CDR3 is TGTGCCAGCAGTTTAATACACGACAATGAGCAGTTCTTC.